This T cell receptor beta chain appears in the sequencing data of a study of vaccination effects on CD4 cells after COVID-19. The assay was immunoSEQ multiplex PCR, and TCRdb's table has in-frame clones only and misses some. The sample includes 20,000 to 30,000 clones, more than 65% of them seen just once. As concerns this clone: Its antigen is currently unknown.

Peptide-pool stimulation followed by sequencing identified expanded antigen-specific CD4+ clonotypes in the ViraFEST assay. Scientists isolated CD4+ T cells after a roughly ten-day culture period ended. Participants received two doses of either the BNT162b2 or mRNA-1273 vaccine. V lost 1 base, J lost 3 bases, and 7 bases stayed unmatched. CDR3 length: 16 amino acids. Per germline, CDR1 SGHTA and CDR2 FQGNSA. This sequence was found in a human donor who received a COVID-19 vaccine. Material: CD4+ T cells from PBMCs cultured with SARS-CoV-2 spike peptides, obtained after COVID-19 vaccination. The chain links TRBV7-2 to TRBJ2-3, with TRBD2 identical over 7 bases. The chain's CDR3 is CASSLVGWGGTDTQYF. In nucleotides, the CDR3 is TGTGCCAGCAGCTTAGTCGGCTGGGGAGGGACAGATACGCAGTATTTT. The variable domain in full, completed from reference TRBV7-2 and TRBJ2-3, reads GAGVSQSPSNKVTEKGKDVELRCDPISGHTALYWYRQSLGQGLEFLIYFQGNSAPDKSGLPSDRFSAERTGGSVSTLTIQRTQQEDSAVYLCASSLVGWGGTDTQYFGPGTRLTVL.